The 30 T cell receptor beta chains listed next were all sequenced from one sample in a study of shared clonotypes between healthy human individuals. Assay: immunoSEQ multiplex PCR; the TCRdb copy retains only in-frame clones and omits some. The sample records approximately 640,000 clones, about three quarters being singletons. Source material: memory CD4+ T cells sorted from blood. Subset described: CD45RA-negative fraction. Receptors originate from a woman under 40 in good health.

The chain uses TRBV4-1 and TRBJ2-5; D not certain. This CDR3 is built from 14 residues. CDR1 and CDR2 from the germline V gene are MGHRA and YSYEKL. With 0 bases removed from V and 2 bases from J, the gap between germline ends came to 7 bases. The DNA of the CDR3 is TGCGCCAGCAGCCAAGAATGGCAGCAAGAGACCCAGTACTTC. It codes for CASSQEWQQETQYF.

The V and J genes are TRBV10-3 and TRBJ1-4, with D hard to call. Trimming shortened V by 4 bases and J by 8 bases, and 11 bases separated the two germline ends. This CDR3 spans 13 amino acids. In germline, CDR1 is ENHRY, CDR2 SYGVKD. DNA for the CDR3: TGTGCCATCAGTGCGCGCGGGGAGGAAAAACTGTTTTTT. This gives the protein CAISARGEEKLFF.

The rearrangement joins TRBV19 to TRBJ2-7, with TRBD2 matching 8 bases. The germline V gene has CDR1 LNHDA and CDR2 SQIVND (reference sequence). This CDR3 region has 16 residues. J lost 6 bases, V lost 5 bases, and 15 bases had no gene match. CDR3 coding DNA: TGTGCCAGTAGTCCTACCGGGACTAGATCGCCCCGCGAGCAGTACTTC. Translation gives CASSPTGTRSPREQYF.

This rearrangement joins TRBV19 to TRBJ1-3, with D unclear. Germline-derived CDR1 and CDR2 are LNHDA and SQIVND (reference sequence). V lost 10 bases to trimming and J lost 0 bases, with 16 bases between them. The CDR3 totals 15 residues. The CDR3 sequence: CATRTDGYSGNTIYF. DNA for the CDR3: TGTGCCACTCGGACGGATGGTTACTCTGGAAACACCATATATTTT. The full variable domain, completed using reference TRBV19 and TRBJ1-3, is DGGITQSPKYLFRKEGQNVTLSCEQNLNHDAMYWYRQDPGQGLRLIYYSQIVNDFQKGDIAEGYSVSREKKESFPLTVTSAQKNPTAFYLCATRTDGYSGNTIYFGEGSWLTVV.

This clone was detected only once. J is TRBJ1-2 and V is TRBV5-1; the D is unclear. There are 13 residues in the CDR3. V dropped 0 bases and J dropped 3 bases, with 6 bases sitting between them. Germline assignment: CDR1 SGHRS and CDR2 YFSETQ. CDR3 sequence: CASSLDRDYGYTF. The CDR3 DNA reads as TGCGCCAGCAGCTTGGATCGGGACTATGGCTACACCTTC. Full variable domain (missing parts from reference TRBV5-1 and TRBJ1-2): KAGVTQTPRYLIKTRGQQVTLSCSPISGHRSVSWYQQTPGQGLQFLFEYFSETQRNKGNFPGRFSGRQFSNSRSEMNVSTLELGDSALYLCASSLDRDYGYTFGSGTRLTVV.

The chain has TRBV18 and TRBJ2-7; D is tentatively TRBD1 or TRBD2 (5 bases each). The germline V gene encodes CDR1 KGHSH and CDR2 LQKENI. The CDR3 has 14 amino acids. Deletions cut 6 bases from V and 5 bases from J, with 17 bases between. DNA for the CDR3: TGTGCCAGCTCCCCAAACCCCGGGACGGACGAGCAGTACTTC. This translates into CASSPNPGTDEQYF. The whole variable domain, filled in from reference TRBV18 and TRBJ2-7, reads NAGVMQNPRHLVRRRGQEARLRCSPMKGHSHVYWYRQLPEEGLKFMVYLQKENIIDESGMPKERFSAEFPKEGPSILRIQQVVRGDSAAYFCASSPNPGTDEQYFGPGTRLTVT.

This clone was observed many times. The identical CDR3 is also encoded by other nucleotide sequences in the sample. The chain links TRBV5-1 to TRBJ2-1; 9 bases agree with TRBD2. This CDR3 comprises 15 residues. V trimming: 0 bases; J trimming: 3 bases; junction bases outside the gene matches: 1. CDR1 and CDR2 (germline): SGHRS, YFSETQ. The CDR3 DNA reads TGCGCCAGCAGCTTGGCGACTAGCGGCTACAATGAGCAGTTCTTC. As protein: CASSLATSGYNEQFF.

The chain carries TRBV4-1 and TRBJ2-5, with D perhaps matching TRBD1 (5 bases). V lost 0 bases and J 3 bases, leaving 20 bases between the germline ends. In germline, CDR1 is MGHRA, CDR2 YSYEKL. This CDR3 spans 18 amino acids. Written as DNA, the CDR3 is TGCGCCAGCAGCCAAGAGCTGGCCAGGCCCTTAGGGGAAGAGACCCAGTACTTC. Encoded protein: CASSQELARPLGEETQYF.

Of note for this clone: The same CDR3 can be traced to other DNA sequences in this sample. The CDR3 reads CASSLGDLPGNTIYF. The CDR3 DNA reads as TGCGCCAGCAGCTTGGGGGACCTCCCTGGAAACACCATATATTTT. This chain links TRBV5-1 with TRBJ1-3, with a possible D match to TRBD1 (5 bases). V was shortened by 0 bases and J by 2 bases, with 9 bases between the two germline ends. Germline assignment: CDR1 SGHRS and CDR2 YFSETQ. The CDR3 runs 15 residues.

This chain joins TRBV4-2 and TRBJ1-4; tentatively, D is TRBD1 (6 bases). With 5 bases removed from V and 4 bases from J, the gap between germline ends came to 14 bases. In germline, CDR1 is LGHNA, CDR2 YNFKEQ. The length of the CDR3 is 15 residues. As DNA, the CDR3 is TGTGCCAGCAGCGTCCAGGGGAAGTATAATGAAAAACTGTTTTTT. It specifies CASSVQGKYNEKLFF.

The V and J genes are TRBV23-1 and TRBJ2-1; D may match TRBD1 or TRBD2 (5 bases each). TRBV23-1 is an ORF, and what it does is uncertain. V was clipped by 0 bases and J by 2 bases, with 5 bases between them. This CDR3 is built from 14 residues. CDR3 nucleotide sequence: TGCGCCAGCAGTCAATCGGGACCCTACAATGAGCAGTTCTTC. Its protein is CASSQSGPYNEQFF.

This chain connects TRBV19 to TRBJ2-1; a possible D gene is TRBD2 (5 bases). The CDR3 covers 12 residues. V was pared by 10 bases and J by 2 bases, with 9 bases between. Germline CDR1 LNHDA, CDR2 SQIVND (reference sequence). CDR3 bases: TGTGCCACTTCCGGGACCTACAATGAGCAGTTCTTC. Its translation is CATSGTYNEQFF.

This chain links TRBV11-3 with TRBJ2-2, with D possibly called TRBD1 or TRBD2 (5 bases each). Germline V gives CDR1 SGHNT, CDR2 YENEEA. V dropped 3 bases and J dropped 0 bases, with 11 bases sitting between them. This CDR3 has 16 amino acids. The CDR3 loop is CASSFLRGANTGELFF. The CDR3 coding sequence is TGTGCCAGCAGCTTCCTCCGGGGCGCGAACACCGGGGAGCTGTTTTTT.

CDR3 coding DNA: TGTGCCAGCAGCACGACAGCAGGGAACGAGCAGTACTTC. This codes for CASSTTAGNEQYF. This chain links TRBV7-9 with TRBJ2-7; D is possibly TRBD1 (5 bases). From germline, CDR1 is SEHNR and CDR2 FQNEAQ (reference sequence). CDR3 size: 13 residues. Trimming took off 5 bases at V and 5 bases at J, with 13 bases between the two ends.

This chain uses TRBV27 with TRBJ2-2, with TRBD1 matching 7 bases. With V trimmed by 11 bases and J by 4 bases, 7 bases remained unmatched. Germline V lookup: CDR1 MNHEY, CDR2 SMNVEV (reference sequence). The CDR3 extends over 13 amino acids. The CDR3 region is CASYRQGTGELFF. The CDR3 nucleotides are TGTGCCTCCTACCGACAGGGCACCGGGGAGCTGTTTTTT.

This chain links TRBV28 with TRBJ2-7; 10 bases agree with TRBD2. CDR1 is MDHEN and CDR2 is SYDVKM in the germline V gene. V lost 4 bases, J lost 1 base, and 13 bases stayed unmatched. This CDR3 is 18 amino acids long. This CDR3 is CASSYTQREGIRSYEQYF. The CDR3 DNA reads TGTGCCAGCAGTTATACCCAGCGGGAGGGAATTCGATCCTACGAGCAGTACTTC.

The gene calls are TRBV2 and TRBJ1-3; no clear D gene. The CDR3 has 15 amino acids. Per germline, CDR1 SNHLY and CDR2 FYNNEI. V was cut by 8 bases and J by 4 bases, with 18 bases left in between. The CDR3 sequence is CASRALISVGNTIYF. CDR3 coding DNA: TGTGCCAGCCGGGCACTAATCTCGGTAGGAAACACCATATATTTT.

The rearrangement uses TRBV28 and TRBJ2-7, with 8 bases aligning to TRBD1. From germline, CDR1 is MDHEN and CDR2 SYDVKM. The CDR3 contains 14 residues. Trimming cost V 1 base and J 7 bases; bases outside gene matches: 6. CDR3 amino acids: CASSLYQGAEEQYF. The CDR3 DNA reads as TGTGCCAGCAGTTTATACCAGGGGGCAGAGGAGCAGTACTTC.

J is TRBJ1-2 and V is TRBV5-4; TRBD1 is a possible D gene (5 bases). The CDR3 totals 16 residues. Trimming pared 4 bases from V and 0 bases from J, leaving 16 bases between. Germline-derived CDR1 and CDR2 are SGHNT and YYREEE (reference sequence). The CDR3 region is CASSLPPQGANYGYTF. DNA of the CDR3: TGTGCCAGCAGCCTCCCACCGCAGGGAGCTAACTATGGCTACACCTTC. Full variable domain (missing parts from reference TRBV5-4 and TRBJ1-2): ETGVTQSPTHLIKTRGQQVTLRCSSQSGHNTVSWYQQALGQGPQFIFQYYREEENGRGNFPPRFSGLQFPNYSSELNVNALELDDSALYLCASSLPPQGANYGYTFGSGTRLTVV.

This clone was detected many times. The chain employs TRBV9 and TRBJ2-5; D uncertain. Trimming took off 0 bases at V and 4 bases at J, with 10 bases between the two ends. CDR1 is SGDLS, CDR2 YYNGEE, per germline. The CDR3 loop spans 14 amino acids. CDR3 sequence reads: CASSVAQVSETQYF. The CDR3 DNA reads as TGTGCCAGCAGCGTAGCGCAGGTCTCAGAGACCCAGTACTTC.

This sequence joins TRBV20-1 and TRBJ2-1; D is ambiguous. Germline CDR1 and CDR2: DFQATT and SNEGSKA (reference sequence). This CDR3 region has 11 residues. V was pared by 0 bases and J by 7 bases, with 4 bases between. CDR3 nucleotide sequence: TGCAGTGCTAGAGATAAGAATGAGCAGTTCTTC. Amino acids: CSARDKNEQFF.

This sequence joins TRBV7-2 and TRBJ1-5; 7 bases match TRBD1. V shed 4 bases, J shed 5 bases, and the junction held 5 bases outside the gene matches. This CDR3 region has 14 residues. Germline V gene lookup returns CDR1 SGHTA and CDR2 FQGNSA. The CDR3 nucleotides read TGTGCCAGCAGCTGGACAGGTAGGGATCAGCCCCAGCATTTT. Translation: CASSWTGRDQPQHF.

The chain combines TRBV7-9 with TRBJ1-1; 9 nucleotides agree with TRBD1. This CDR3 has 16 amino acids. CDR1 is SEHNR and CDR2 is FQNEAQ in the germline V gene (reference sequence). V lost 2 bases and J lost 6; bases outside the gene matches: 10. In nucleotides, the CDR3 is TGTGCCAGCAGCTTATACGGGACAGGGAGTGTCTCTGAAGCTTTCTTT. This codes for CASSLYGTGSVSEAFF.

This chain links TRBV30 with TRBJ1-5; perhaps TRBD1 as D (5 bases). CDR1 is GTSNPN, CDR2 SVGIG, per germline (reference sequence). The ends were cut back, 1 base at V and 3 bases at J, with 10 bases in the middle. The CDR3 is 14 amino acids. CDR3 nucleotide sequence: TGTGCCTGGAGTGGGCAGGGCCTCAATCAGCCCCAGCATTTT. This translates into CAWSGQGLNQPQHF.

In regard to this clone: This same CDR3 is encoded by further DNA sequences in the sample. V usage is TRBV5-1 and J usage is TRBJ1-1; a weak D match, TRBD1 (6 bases). The germline CDR1 and CDR2 sequences are SGHRS and YFSETQ. V shed 0 bases and J shed 4 bases, with 7 bases lying between them. This CDR3 spans 13 amino acids. CDR3 amino acids: CASSLDRATEAFF. CDR3 nucleotide sequence: TGCGCCAGCAGCTTGGACAGGGCCACTGAAGCTTTCTTT.

CDR3 bases: TGTGCCAGCAGTCTCGACAGGACCTCTGGGGCCAACGTCCTGACTTTC. Protein sequence: CASSLDRTSGANVLTF. V usage is TRBV27 and J usage is TRBJ2-6; D is possibly TRBD1 (6 bases). Trimming left V 5 bases short and J 0 bases short, with 11 bases between. The length of the CDR3 is 16 residues. The V gene's germline CDR1 is MNHEY and CDR2 SMNVEV (reference sequence).

This clone occurred once. This chain joins TRBV20-1 and TRBJ2-5; D is uncertain. The CDR3 spans 11 residues. Germline-derived CDR1 and CDR2 are DFQATT and SNEGSKA (reference sequence). The V end lost 6 bases, the J end lost 5 bases, and 10 bases lay between the germline ends. In DNA, the CDR3 is TGCAGTGCGACCCTTGGGGAGACCCAGTACTTC. Protein product: CSATLGETQYF.

The rearrangement links TRBV6-5 to TRBJ1-2, with 7 nucleotides matching TRBD1. The length of the CDR3 is 15 residues. From germline, CDR1 is MNHEY and CDR2 SVGAGI. The ends lost 7 bases at V and 7 bases at J; junction bases unmatched: 15. The CDR3 DNA sequence: TGTGCCAGCAAAAAGGGGGCGCAGGGCCGGGTTGGCTACACCTTC. Amino acid sequence: CASKKGAQGRVGYTF.

V and J are TRBV11-2 and TRBJ2-7; 8 positions agree with TRBD1. Germline V CDR1 and CDR2: SGHAT, FQNNGV. J was trimmed by 2 bases and V by 5 bases; bases with no gene match: 8. This CDR3 contains 15 residues. The CDR3 region is CASSLSGGKTYEQYF. In nucleotides, the CDR3 is TGTGCCAGCAGCCTCTCAGGGGGCAAAACCTACGAGCAGTACTTC.

The genes are TRBV18 and TRBJ1-1; no reliable D call. From germline, CDR1 is KGHSH and CDR2 LQKENI. V dropped 6 bases and J dropped 6 bases, with 14 bases sitting between them. The CDR3 is made up of 13 amino acids. The CDR3, as DNA: TGTGCCAGCTCCCCAGAAGATGGGGCTGAAGCTTTCTTT. The encoded protein is CASSPEDGAEAFF. Drawing the rest from reference TRBV18 and TRBJ1-1, the complete variable domain is NAGVMQNPRHLVRRRGQEARLRCSPMKGHSHVYWYRQLPEEGLKFMVYLQKENIIDESGMPKERFSAEFPKEGPSILRIQQVVRGDSAAYFCASSPEDGAEAFFGQGTRLTVV.